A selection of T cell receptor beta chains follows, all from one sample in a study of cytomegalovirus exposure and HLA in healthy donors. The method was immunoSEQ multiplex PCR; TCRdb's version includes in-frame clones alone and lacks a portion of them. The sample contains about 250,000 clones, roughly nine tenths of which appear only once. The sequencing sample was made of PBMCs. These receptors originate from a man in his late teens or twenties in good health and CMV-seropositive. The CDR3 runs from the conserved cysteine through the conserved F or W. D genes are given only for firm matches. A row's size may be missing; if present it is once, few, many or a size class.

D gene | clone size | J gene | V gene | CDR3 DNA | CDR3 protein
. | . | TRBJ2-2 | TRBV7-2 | TGTGCCAGCAGCCCGTCGGTTAGCGCTACGAACACCGGGGAGCTGTTTTTT | CASSPSVSATNTGELFF
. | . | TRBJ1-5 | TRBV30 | TGTGCCTGGAGTGTCGGTTTGGCTCAGCCCCAGCATTTT | CAWSVGLAQPQHF
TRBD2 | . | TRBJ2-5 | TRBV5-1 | TGCGCCAGCAGCTTGGATACAGTTAGGTGGACTAGCGGAAGAGAGACCCAGTACTTC | CASSLDTVRWTSGRETQYF
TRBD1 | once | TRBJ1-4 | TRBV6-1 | TGTGCCAGCAGTGAGCTGGCCGGGACAGGCAACTCAAAACTGTTTTTT | CASSELAGTGNSKLFF
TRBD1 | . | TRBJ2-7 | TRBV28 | TGTGCCAGCAGTTCCCCAGGGGGCTACGAGCAGTACTTC | CASSSPGGYEQYF
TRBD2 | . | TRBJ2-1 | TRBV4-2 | TGTGCCAGCAGCCAAGTGGAAGCGGGAGTGGTGGATGAGCAGTTCTTC | CASSQVEAGVVDEQFF
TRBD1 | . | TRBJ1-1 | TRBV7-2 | TGTGCCAGCAGCAGACAGACAGGGGCCATAAGTGAAGCTTTCTTT | CASSRQTGAISEAFF
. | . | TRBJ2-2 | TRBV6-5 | TGTGCCAGCAGTTACTCGATCTCAGCGAACACCGGGGAGCTGTTTTTT | CASSYSISANTGELFF
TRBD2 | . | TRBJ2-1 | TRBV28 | TGTGCCAGCAGTCCTTTTAAAACTAGCGGGAGGGCCTGGGATGAGCAGTTCTTC | CASSPFKTSGRAWDEQFF
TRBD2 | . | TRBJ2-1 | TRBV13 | TGTGCCAGTCTCAAGCGGGAGCTCTCCTACAATGAGCAGTTCTTC | CASLKRELSYNEQFF
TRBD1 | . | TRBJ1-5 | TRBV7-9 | TGTGCCAGCAGCCAGGGGGCGCGGGGTCAGCCCCAGCATTTT | CASSQGARGQPQHF
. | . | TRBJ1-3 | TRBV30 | TGTGCCTGGAGCCTCTCGTCTGGAAACACCATATATTTT | CAWSLSSGNTIYF
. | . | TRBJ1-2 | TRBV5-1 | TGCGCCAGCAGTTTTTCCGGACAGAGGGATGGCTACACCTTC | CASSFSGQRDGYTF
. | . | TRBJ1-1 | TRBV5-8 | TGTGCCAGCAGCTTGGGTTTTCAGGCAAACACTGAAGCTTTCTTT | CASSLGFQANTEAFF
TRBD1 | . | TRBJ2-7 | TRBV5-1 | TGCGCCAGCAGCCCTGGGACAGGGGGCAGCGAGCAGTACTTC | CASSPGTGGSEQYF
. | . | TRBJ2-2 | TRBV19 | TGTGCCAGTAGTATGGCGGGTACCGGGGAGCTGTTTTTT | CASSMAGTGELFF
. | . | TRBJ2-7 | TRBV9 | TGTGCCAGCAGCGTAGCGGATGCCTCTCCCTACGAGCAGTACTTC | CASSVADASPYEQYF
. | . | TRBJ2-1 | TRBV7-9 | TGTGCCAGCAGCTTAGGGGGCGGGCTGAATGAGCAGTTCTTC | CASSLGGGLNEQFF
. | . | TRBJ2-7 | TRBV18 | TGTGCCAGCTCACCATATTTCGGCGGTTACGAGCAGTACTTC | CASSPYFGGYEQYF
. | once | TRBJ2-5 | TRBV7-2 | TGTGCCAGCAGCCTCCTCATCCAAGAGACCCAGTACTTC | CASSLLIQETQYF
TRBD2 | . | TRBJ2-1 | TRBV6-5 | TGTGCCAGCAGTTCTAGCGGCCTCCTCAATGAGCAGTTCTTC | CASSSSGLLNEQFF
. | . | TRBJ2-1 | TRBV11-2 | TGTGCCAGCAGCTTTGGACGGGTCAACAATGAGCAGTTCTTC | CASSFGRVNNEQFF
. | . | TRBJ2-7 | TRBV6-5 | TGTGCCAGCATTTCCCTTACGGGAGCATACGAGCAGTACTTC | CASISLTGAYEQYF
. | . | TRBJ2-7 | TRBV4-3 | TGCGCCAGCAGCCAAACGAGCGTCTCCTACGAGCAGTACTTC | CASSQTSVSYEQYF
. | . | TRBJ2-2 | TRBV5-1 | TGCGCCAGCAGCCAGGGACCTATCGTGGGCACCGGGGAGCTGTTTTTT | CASSQGPIVGTGELFF
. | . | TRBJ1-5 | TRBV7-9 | TGTGCCAGCAGCCTAGGGGTGGGACGGAATAATCAGCCCCAGCATTTT | CASSLGVGRNNQPQHF
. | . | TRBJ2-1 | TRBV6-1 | TGTGCCAGCAGTGAAGCTCAGAGAGGTGAGCAGTTCTTC | CASSEAQRGEQFF
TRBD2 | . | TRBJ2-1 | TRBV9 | TGTGCCAGCAGCCCAACTAGCGGGAGGGCCGGTGAGCAGTTCTTC | CASSPTSGRAGEQFF
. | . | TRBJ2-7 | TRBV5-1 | TGCGCCAGCAGCTTGTCTTCGGTATTAATAACGGGACGCGAGCAGTACTTC | CASSLSSVLITGREQYF
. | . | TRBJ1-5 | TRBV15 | TGTGCCACCAGCGTCACAAGGGGGGGCTGGGGTCAGCCCCAGCATTTT | CATSVTRGGWGQPQHF
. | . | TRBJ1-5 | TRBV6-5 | TGTGCCAGCAGACTTGTACAGTATAGCAATCAGCCCCAGCATTTT | CASRLVQYSNQPQHF
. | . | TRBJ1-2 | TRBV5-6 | TGTGCCAGCAGCTTGGGCGCAGGATCTAACTATGGCTACACCTTC | CASSLGAGSNYGYTF
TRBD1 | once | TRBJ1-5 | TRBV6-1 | TGTGCCAGCAGTGATGTTACAGGGGGCCGGCAGCCCCAGCATTTT | CASSDVTGGRQPQHF
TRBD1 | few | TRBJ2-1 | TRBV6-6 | TGTGCCAGCGGACTTCCGGGACAGGGGTCCCATGAGCAGTTCTTC | CASGLPGQGSHEQFF
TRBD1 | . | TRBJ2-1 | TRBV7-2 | TGTGCCAGCAGGAACGCCGGGACAGGGGTCCATGAGCAGTTCTTC | CASRNAGTGVHEQFF
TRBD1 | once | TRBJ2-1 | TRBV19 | TGTGCCAGTAGTATAGCGGACAGGCCCCCCTACAATGAGCAGTTCTTC | CASSIADRPPYNEQFF
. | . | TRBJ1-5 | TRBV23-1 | TGCGCCAGCAGTCACCAGAATAGCAATCAGCCCCAGCATTTT | CASSHQNSNQPQHF
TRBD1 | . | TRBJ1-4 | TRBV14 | TGTGCCAGCAGCCAAGACAGGGGGAAGACTAATGAAAAACTGTTTTTT | CASSQDRGKTNEKLFF
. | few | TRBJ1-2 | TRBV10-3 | TGTGCCATCAGTGAGTCGAGGCAGGGATATGGCTACACCTTC | CAISESRQGYGYTF
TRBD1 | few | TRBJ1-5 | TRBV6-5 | TGTGCCAGCAGTCCGACAGGGTGGAATCAGCCCCAGCATTTT | CASSPTGWNQPQHF
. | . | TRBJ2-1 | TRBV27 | TGTGCCAGCAGTCCTCCAGGCTCGGGGAATCAGTTCTTC | CASSPPGSGNQFF